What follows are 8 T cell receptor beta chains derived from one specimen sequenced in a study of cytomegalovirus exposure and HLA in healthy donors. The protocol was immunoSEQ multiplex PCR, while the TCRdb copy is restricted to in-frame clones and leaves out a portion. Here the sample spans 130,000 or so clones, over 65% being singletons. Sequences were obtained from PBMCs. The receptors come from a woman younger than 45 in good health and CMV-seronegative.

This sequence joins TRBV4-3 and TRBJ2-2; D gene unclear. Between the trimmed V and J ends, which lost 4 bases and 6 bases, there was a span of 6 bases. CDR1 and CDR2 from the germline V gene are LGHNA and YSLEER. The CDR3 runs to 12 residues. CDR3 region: CASSRVPGELFF. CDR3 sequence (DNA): TGCGCCAGCAGCCGAGTGCCCGGGGAGCTGTTTTTT.

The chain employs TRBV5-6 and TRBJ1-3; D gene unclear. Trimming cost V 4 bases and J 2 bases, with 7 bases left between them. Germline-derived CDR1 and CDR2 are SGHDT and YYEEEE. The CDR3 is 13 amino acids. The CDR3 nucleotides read TGTGCCAGCAGCCCCCCCACTGGAAACACCATATATTTT. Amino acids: CASSPPTGNTIYF.

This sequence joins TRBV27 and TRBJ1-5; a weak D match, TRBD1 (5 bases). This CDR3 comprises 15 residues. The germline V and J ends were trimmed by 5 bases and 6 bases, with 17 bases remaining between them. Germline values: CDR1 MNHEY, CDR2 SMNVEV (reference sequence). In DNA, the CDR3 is TGTGCCAGCAGTCCGGGGGGGAGCGGAGGTCAGCCCCAGCATTTT. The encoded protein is CASSPGGSGGQPQHF.

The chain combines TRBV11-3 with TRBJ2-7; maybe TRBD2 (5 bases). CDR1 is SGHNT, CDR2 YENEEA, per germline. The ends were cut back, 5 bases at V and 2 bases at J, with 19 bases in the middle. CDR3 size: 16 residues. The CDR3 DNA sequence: TGTGCCAGCAGCGTGACTAACAATTATCTTCCCTACGAGCAGTACTTC. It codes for CASSVTNNYLPYEQYF.

CDR3 sequence: CASSYGRTPSDGTQYF. The CDR3, as DNA: TGTGCCAGCAGTTACGGCCGGACTCCGAGCGACGGGACGCAGTATTTT. The J gene is TRBJ2-3, the V gene TRBV6-5, with a possible D match to TRBD2 (5 bases). This CDR3 contains 16 residues. The V and J ends lost 2 bases and 9 bases respectively, with 21 bases between them. Germline CDR1 and CDR2: MNHEY and SVGAGI.

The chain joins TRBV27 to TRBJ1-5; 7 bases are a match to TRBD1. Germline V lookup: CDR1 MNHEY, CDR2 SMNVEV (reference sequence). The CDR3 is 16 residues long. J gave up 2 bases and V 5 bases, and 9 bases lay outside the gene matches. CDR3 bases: TGTGCCAGCAGTCCGGGGACCGGACAGGGCAATCAGCCCCAGCATTTT. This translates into CASSPGTGQGNQPQHF.

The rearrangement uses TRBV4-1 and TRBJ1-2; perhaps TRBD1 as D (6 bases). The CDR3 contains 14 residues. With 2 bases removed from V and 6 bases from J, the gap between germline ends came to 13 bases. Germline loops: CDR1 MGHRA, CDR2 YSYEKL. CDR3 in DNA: TGCGCCAGCAGCCAAACACAGGGCCCCAATGGCTACACCTTC. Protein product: CASSQTQGPNGYTF.

DNA for the CDR3: TGTGCCAGCAGCTTAGACGGTAGCAATCAGCCCCAGCATTTT. As protein: CASSLDGSNQPQHF. The chain links TRBV11-2 to TRBJ1-5; D unclear. Trimming removed 0 bases from V and 0 bases from J, with 3 bases in between. Germline CDR1 reads SGHAT; CDR2 reads FQNNGV. This CDR3 is 14 amino acids long.